The 20 T cell receptor beta chains reported below all come from one sample, sequenced in a study of blood T cell repertoires in COVID-19. The assay was immunoSEQ multiplex PCR, and TCRdb's table has in-frame clones only and misses some. This sample yields 25,000 to 30,000 clones, of which approximately 76% are seen a single time; over 30% belongs to the top ten. Source material: peripheral blood. These receptors all come from a man between 65 and 80 years old with acute or convalescent COVID-19.

This clone was observed at least ten times. V is TRBV4-3 and J is TRBJ2-1; 8 nucleotides align to TRBD2. This CDR3 contains 15 residues. Germline values: CDR1 LGHNA, CDR2 YSLEER. Trimming took 0 bases from V and 4 from J; bases not matched to a gene: 2. CDR3 sequence (DNA): TGCGCCAGCAGCCAAGACGGGACTAGATACAATGAGCAGTTCTTC. This gives the protein CASSQDGTRYNEQFF.

This clone was seen just once. A read error may produce the germline difference seen at one junction end. The gene calls are TRBV15 and TRBJ2-1; weak D call: TRBD2 (6 bases). CDR1 and CDR2 (germline): LNHNV, YYDKDF (reference sequence). The CDR3 is 13 amino acids. The CDR3 DNA follows: TGTGCCACCCGCAGGGACTTTCAAAATGAGCAGTTCTTC. Translation gives CATRRDFQNEQFF.

The chain employs TRBV28 and TRBJ2-7; D gene unclear. Germline values: CDR1 MDHEN, CDR2 SYDVKM. This CDR3 spans 13 amino acids. V was cut by 6 bases and J by 2 bases, with 11 bases left in between. The CDR3 protein is CASSDIPTYEQYF. CDR3 nucleotides: TGTGCCAGCAGCGACATCCCAACCTACGAGCAGTACTTC.

The V and J genes are TRBV5-1 and TRBJ2-2; TRBD2 matches at 9 bases. The CDR3 has 16 amino acids. The V gene end was trimmed by 4 bases and the J gene end by 4 bases; junction bases not matched to a gene: 8. Germline V gives CDR1 SGHRS, CDR2 YFSETQ. The CDR3 DNA reads TGCGCCAGCAGCCCGAGGCTACTAGCGGGCACCGGGGAGCTGTTTTTT. It specifies CASSPRLLAGTGELFF. The full variable domain, its missing parts supplied by reference TRBV5-1 and TRBJ2-2, is KAGVTQTPRYLIKTRGQQVTLSCSPISGHRSVSWYQQTPGQGLQFLFEYFSETQRNKGNFPGRFSGRQFSNSRSEMNVSTLELGDSALYLCASSPRLLAGTGELFFGEGSRLTVL.

The chain combines TRBV5-5 with TRBJ2-5, with unresolved D. The CDR3 totals 15 residues. The germline V gene encodes CDR1 SGHKS and CDR2 YYEKEE (reference sequence). V dropped 2 bases and J dropped 2 bases, with 13 bases sitting between them. The CDR3 loop reads CASSLTATIQETQYF. The CDR3 region has the DNA TGTGCCAGCAGCTTAACAGCCACAATACAAGAGACCCAGTACTTC. Looking up the rest from reference TRBV5-5 and TRBJ2-5 gives the full variable domain: DAGVTQSPTHLIKTRGQQVTLRCSPISGHKSVSWYQQVLGQGPQFIFQYYEKEERGRGNFPDRFSARQFPNYSSELNVNALLLGDSALYLCASSLTATIQETQYFGPGTRLLVL.

The chain joins TRBV15 to TRBJ1-5; 7 positions match TRBD1. The length of the CDR3 is 19 residues. CDR1 and CDR2 (germline): LNHNV, YYDKDF (reference sequence). V was pared by 5 bases and J by 4 bases, with 20 bases of the junction left unmatched. The CDR3 bases are TGTGCCACCAGCGGAGGAATGACAGGGAGCGGGCTTAATAATCAGCCCCAGCATTTT. It yields the protein CATSGGMTGSGLNNQPQHF.

The chain carries TRBV19 and TRBJ1-2, with D unresolved. Trimming stripped 3 bases from V and 2 bases from J, with 10 bases between. CDR3 length: 14 residues. Germline V gene data show CDR1 as LNHDA and CDR2 as SQIVND (reference sequence). The CDR3 here is CASSIPDGNYGYTF. The CDR3 DNA sequence: TGTGCCAGTAGTATCCCAGACGGGAACTATGGCTACACCTTC. Variable domain in full (rest from reference TRBV19 and TRBJ1-2): DGGITQSPKYLFRKEGQNVTLSCEQNLNHDAMYWYRQDPGQGLRLIYYSQIVNDFQKGDIAEGYSVSREKKESFPLTVTSAQKNPTAFYLCASSIPDGNYGYTFGSGTRLTVV.

This sequence joins TRBV19 and TRBJ2-2; 7 positions match TRBD2. The CDR3 runs 16 residues. Germline trimming cut 3 bases from V and 1 base from J; bases unmatched to any gene: 5. From germline, CDR1 is LNHDA and CDR2 SQIVND (reference sequence). The chain's CDR3 is CASSIVPSGNTGELFF. The CDR3 DNA reads as TGTGCCAGTAGTATCGTTCCTAGCGGGAACACCGGGGAGCTGTTTTTT. Full variable domain (outside the CDR3, taken from reference TRBV19 and TRBJ2-2): DGGITQSPKYLFRKEGQNVTLSCEQNLNHDAMYWYRQDPGQGLRLIYYSQIVNDFQKGDIAEGYSVSREKKESFPLTVTSAQKNPTAFYLCASSIVPSGNTGELFFGEGSRLTVL.

The rearrangement joins TRBV14 to TRBJ2-1, with 8 bases matching TRBD2. The CDR3 has 17 residues. V shed 2 bases, J shed 5 bases, and the junction held 11 bases outside the gene matches. Germline loops: CDR1 SGHDN, CDR2 FVKESK. CDR3 coding DNA: TGTGCCAGCAGCCAACGAGCGGGGGATTATTCGGACAATGAGCAGTTCTTC. Amino acid sequence: CASSQRAGDYSDNEQFF.

This sequence joins TRBV12-3 or TRBV12-4 and TRBJ1-5; D possibly corresponds to TRBD1 (5 bases). The CDR3 contains 13 residues. V lost 6 bases, J lost 7 bases, and 13 bases lay in between. The CDR3 bases are TGTGCCAGCAGCCCACAGGTTACCCAGCCCCAGCATTTT. This encodes CASSPQVTQPQHF.

DNA of the CDR3: TGCAGTGCAGCTGTCACAGATACGCAGTATTTT. Translated: CSAAVTDTQYF. The chain employs TRBV20-1 and TRBJ2-3; D is unclear. In germline, CDR1 is DFQATT, CDR2 SNEGSKA (reference sequence). The CDR3 is made up of 11 amino acids. Trimming shortened V by 6 bases and J by 2 bases, and 6 bases separated the two germline ends.

The CDR3 nucleotides are TGTGCCAGCAGCGACACAGGGACCGGGGAGCTGTTTTTT. Translation: CASSDTGTGELFF. This sequence joins TRBV7-3 and TRBJ2-2; D perhaps matches TRBD1 (6 bases). Trimming removed 5 bases from V and 5 bases from J, with 9 bases in between. This CDR3 has 13 residues. From germline, CDR1 is SGHTA and CDR2 FQGTGA.

The chain is built from TRBV9 and TRBJ2-1, with 8 bases fitting TRBD2. The junction had 3 bases not matched to a gene; V was cut back by 4 bases and J by 0 bases. CDR3 length equals 15 residues. Germline V gene data show CDR1 as SGDLS and CDR2 as YYNGEE. CDR3 residues: CASSNSGGSYNEQFF. CDR3 bases: TGTGCCAGCAGCAACAGCGGGGGCTCCTACAATGAGCAGTTCTTC. Combining the CDR3 with reference TRBV9 and TRBJ2-1 gives the whole variable domain DSGVTQTPKHLITATGQRVTLRCSPRSGDLSVYWYQQSLDQGLQFLIQYYNGEERAKGNILERFSAQQFPDLHSELNLSSLELGDSALYFCASSNSGGSYNEQFFGPGTRLTVL.

This sequence joins TRBV5-5 and TRBJ2-5; D not certain. There are 13 residues in the CDR3. V dropped 2 bases and J dropped 1 base, with 6 bases sitting between them. The germline V gene encodes CDR1 SGHKS and CDR2 YYEKEE (reference sequence). The CDR3 reads CASSFSLQETQYF. The CDR3 nucleotides are TGTGCCAGCAGCTTCTCCCTCCAAGAGACCCAGTACTTC.

The V call is TRBV19, the J call TRBJ2-1, with 8 bases aligning to TRBD1. The V segment lost 3 bases and the J segment 4 bases; nucleotides outside the gene matches: 8. The CDR3 is 16 amino acids. Germline V lookup: CDR1 LNHDA, CDR2 SQIVND (reference sequence). The CDR3 nucleotides read TGTGCCAGTAGTATTGGGACAGGTGGGGCTTACAATGAGCAGTTCTTC. Amino acids: CASSIGTGGAYNEQFF.

The rearrangement joins TRBV7-2 to TRBJ2-7; tentatively, D is TRBD1 (6 bases). From germline, CDR1 is SGHTA and CDR2 FQGNSA. CDR3 size: 14 residues. V was trimmed by 5 bases and J by 3 bases, leaving 14 bases between them. The CDR3 DNA reads TGTGCCAGCAGCCGGGGACATCAGAACTACGAGCAGTACTTC. Translated: CASSRGHQNYEQYF.

The chain is built from TRBV29-1 and TRBJ2-1; D is perhaps TRBD2 (6 bases). The CDR3 length is 15 residues. The germline gives CDR1 SQVTM, CDR2 ANQGSEA. The V end lost 4 bases, the J end lost 7 bases, and 20 bases lay between the germline ends. The CDR3 DNA follows: TGCAGCGTTGTGGGAGCGGGCTCTGTGGTTAATGAGCAGTTCTTC. Translation gives CSVVGAGSVVNEQFF.

The CDR3 region is CATHESDRYQPQHF. CDR3 in DNA: TGTGCCACTCATGAGTCGGACAGATATCAGCCCCAGCATTTT. This chain uses TRBV6-6 with TRBJ1-5, with D possibly matching TRBD1 (6 bases). The CDR3 has 14 amino acids. V was clipped by 10 bases and J by 5 bases, with 18 bases between them. The V gene's germline CDR1 is MNHNY and CDR2 SVGAGI (reference sequence).

This chain joins TRBV18 and TRBJ2-3; 9 bases map to TRBD2. The CDR3 spans 14 residues. CDR1 KGHSH and CDR2 LQKENI come from the germline V gene. J gave up 5 bases and V 2 bases, and 2 bases lay outside the gene matches. CDR3 coding DNA: TGTGCCAGCTCACCAGAGACTAGCGGAGATACGCAGTATTTT. Protein product: CASSPETSGDTQYF.

This clone was detected only once. The chain carries TRBV7-8 and TRBJ1-1; TRBD1 aligns across 9 bases. The germline V gene has CDR1 SGHVS and CDR2 FQNEAQ. The V segment lost 1 base and the J segment 4 bases; nucleotides outside the gene matches: 4. The CDR3 is 15 amino acids. The CDR3 nucleotides read TGTGCCAGCAGCTTAGTCACAGGGGGCATCACTGAAGCTTTCTTT. It codes for CASSLVTGGITEAFF.